These 20 T cell receptor beta chains share one sample of origin, sequenced in a study of molecular identifiers for immune sequencing clone quantification. TCRdb reprocessed the PCR reads with MiXCR, giving one entry per CDR3 protein. The sample holds around 460,000 distinct CDR3 sequences, 25% seen once. Sample: naive CD8+ T cells from blood, with Jurkat cell RNA spiked in. Subset meaning: FACS-sorted CD8+CD4-CCR7+CD45RA+ naive T cells. The receptors originated from a human donor in good health. Some libraries in this study had Jurkat cell RNA spiked in.

In the case of this clonotype: This may be a read error, as it is one base from a much larger clone. The rearrangement uses TRBV7-9 and TRBJ2-2; 8 bases fit TRBD2. The ends lost 5 bases at V and 6 bases at J; junction bases unmatched: 14. The CDR3 spans 17 residues. The V gene's germline CDR1 is SEHNR and CDR2 FQNEAQ (reference sequence). DNA for the CDR3: TGTGCCAGCAGCCCGGGACTAGTGGTTTATGGCGCCGGGGAGCTGTTTTTT. Protein: CASSPGLVVYGAGELFF. Variable domain in full (rest from reference TRBV7-9 and TRBJ2-2): DTGVSQNPRHKITKRGQNVTFRCDPISEHNRLYWYRQTLGQGPEFLTYFQNEAQLEKSRLLSDRFSAERPKGSFSTLEIQRTEQGDSAMYLCASSPGLVVYGAGELFFGEGSRLTVL.

The chain couples TRBV15 to TRBJ2-3, with a possible D match to TRBD1 (6 bases). Germline CDR1 reads LNHNV; CDR2 reads YYDKDF (reference sequence). This CDR3 comprises 14 residues. V lost 5 bases, J lost 0 bases, and 9 bases lay in between. The CDR3 bases are TGTGCCACCAGCGAAGACAGGAGCACAGATACGCAGTATTTT. This encodes CATSEDRSTDTQYF.

This clonotype has ten or more counts. V and J are TRBV4-3 and TRBJ1-1; perhaps TRBD1 as D (5 bases). V dropped 4 bases and J dropped 3 bases, with 15 bases sitting between them. This CDR3 spans 15 amino acids. CDR1 and CDR2 (germline): LGHNA, YSLEER. CDR3 DNA: TGCGCCAGCAGCCCAGGGCATGGCAGTTACACTGAAGCTTTCTTT. Protein: CASSPGHGSYTEAFF.

This clonotype was found a few times. The chain has TRBV3-1 and TRBJ1-2; TRBD1 matches 7 bases. J lost 2 bases, V lost 0 bases, and 3 bases had no gene match. In germline, CDR1 is LGHDT, CDR2 YNNKEL (reference sequence). This CDR3 region has 15 residues. In DNA, the CDR3 is TGTGCCAGCAGCCAAGATTGGGACAGCAACTATGGCTACACCTTC. Its translation is CASSQDWDSNYGYTF.

Concerning this clonotype itself: This may stem from a read error, because a much larger clone lies one nucleotide away. V gene TRBV27 combines with J gene TRBJ2-7; 10 bases fit TRBD1. The CDR3 consists of 14 residues. The J segment lost 6 bases and the V segment lost 11 bases, leaving 13 bases of the junction unmatched. Per germline, CDR1 MNHEY and CDR2 SMNVEV (reference sequence). The CDR3 DNA is TGTGCCTGCAAAGCCCTGGGACAGGGGTCCGAGCAGTACTTC. Translation: CACKALGQGSEQYF.

This clonotype has a single count. A read error is possible here, since a much larger clone lies one base away. This chain joins TRBV20-1 and TRBJ1-3; no clear D. This CDR3 is 14 amino acids long. CDR1 DFQATT and CDR2 SNEGSKA come from the germline V gene (reference sequence). Written as DNA, the CDR3 is TGCAGAGCTAGAGGACTGATCTCTGGAAACACCATATATTTT. As protein: CRARGLISGNTIYF.

This clonotype was recorded at least ten times. The DNA for the CDR3 is TGTGCCAGCAGCCGATCTTTGGGAGGGGGCCCCGGAGATACGCAGTATTTT. This gives the protein CASSRSLGGGPGDTQYF. The gene calls are TRBV5-6 and TRBJ2-3; D tentatively fits TRBD1 or TRBD2 (7 bases each). There are 17 residues in the CDR3. Germline CDR1 is SGHDT and CDR2 is YYEEEE. Trimming left V 4 bases short and J 5 bases short, with 23 bases between.

This clonotype was detected many times. CDR3 sequence: CASSLSRGGEKLFF. In DNA form, the CDR3 reads TGTGCCAGCAGCTTATCCCGAGGGGGTGAAAAACTGTTTTTT. The genes are TRBV7-9 and TRBJ1-4; a weak D match, TRBD1 (6 bases). V lost 2 bases to trimming and J lost 7 bases, with 11 bases between them. The CDR3 runs to 14 residues. Germline CDR1 SEHNR, CDR2 FQNEAQ (reference sequence).

As to this clonotype: One junction end disagrees with the germline gene, perhaps due to a read error. The chain joins TRBV4-3 to TRBJ2-3, with a tentative D call TRBD1 (6 bases). CDR3 length: 17 residues. Per the germline V gene, CDR1 is LGHNA and CDR2 is YSLEER. The CDR3 region is CARSQELNEGHTDTQYF. The CDR3 DNA sequence: TGCGCCCGCAGCCAAGAACTGAACGAGGGACACACAGATACGCAGTATTTT.

The chain is built from TRBV20-1 and TRBJ2-7, with D perhaps TRBD1 (6 bases). The CDR3 spans 15 residues. With 1 base removed from V and 0 bases from J, the gap between germline ends came to 13 bases. Germline CDR1 DFQATT, CDR2 SNEGSKA (reference sequence). CDR3 DNA sequence: TGCAGTGCTAGAGGGGGGCCAGCGAGCTCCTACGAGCAGTACTTC. It codes for CSARGGPASSYEQYF.

This clonotype appeared a single time. The junction does not match germline at one end; this may be a read error. The J gene is TRBJ1-6, the V gene TRBV4-1, with unresolved D. There are 17 residues in the CDR3. Germline CDR1 reads MGHRA; CDR2 reads YSYEKL. The CDR3 coding sequence is TGCGCCAGCCGCCAAGCCGCTACCGATGAGCGGGGTTCACCCCTCCACTTT. Translation gives CASRQAATDERGSPLHF.

This chain connects TRBV2 to TRBJ2-6; D uncertain. The V end lost 4 bases, the J end lost 2 bases, and 6 bases lay between the germline ends. The CDR3 consists of 14 residues. Looked up from germline, CDR1 is SNHLY and CDR2 is FYNNEI. CDR3 residues: CASSASPGANVLTF. The CDR3 DNA is TGTGCCAGCAGTGCGTCCCCTGGGGCCAACGTCCTGACTTTC. The variable domain in full, completed from reference TRBV2 and TRBJ2-6, reads EPEVTQTPSHQVTQMGQEVILRCVPISNHLYFYWYRQILGQKVEFLVSFYNNEISEKSEIFDDQFSVERPDGSNFTLKIRSTKLEDSAMYFCASSASPGANVLTFGAGSRLTVL.

The chain recombines TRBV6-1 with TRBJ1-1, with D possibly matching TRBD1 (5 bases). CDR3 length equals 15 residues. Trimming stripped 3 bases from V and 1 base from J, with 12 bases between. Germline values: CDR1 MNHNS, CDR2 SASEGT. The CDR3 region is CASSEEDTANTEAFF. The DNA for the CDR3 is TGTGCCAGCAGTGAGGAGGACACCGCGAACACTGAAGCTTTCTTT.

This clonotype was counted at least ten times. The V and J genes are TRBV7-6 and TRBJ1-6; D remains ambiguous. Between the trimmed V and J ends, which lost 1 base and 1 base, there was a span of 5 bases. CDR1 is SGHVS and CDR2 is FNYEAQ in the germline V gene. This CDR3 is built from 15 residues. CDR3 sequence: CASSLVDSYNSPLHF. For the CDR3, the DNA is TGTGCCAGCAGCTTAGTTGATTCCTATAATTCACCCCTCCACTTT.

This clonotype was counted ten times or more. The chain uses TRBV7-9 and TRBJ2-6; the D gene is possibly TRBD1 (6 bases). The CDR3 consists of 18 residues. V lost 4 bases and J 2 bases, leaving 18 bases between the germline ends. Germline-derived CDR1 and CDR2 are SEHNR and FQNEAQ (reference sequence). The DNA of the CDR3 is TGTGCCAGCAGCTCGAACAAGAACAGGGATACTGGGGCCAACGTCCTGACTTTC. Amino acid sequence: CASSSNKNRDTGANVLTF. The whole variable domain, filled in from reference TRBV7-9 and TRBJ2-6, reads DTGVSQNPRHKITKRGQNVTFRCDPISEHNRLYWYRQTLGQGPEFLTYFQNEAQLEKSRLLSDRFSAERPKGSFSTLEIQRTEQGDSAMYLCASSSNKNRDTGANVLTFGAGSRLTVL.

This clonotype was found many times. This chain uses TRBV2 with TRBJ2-3, with D maybe TRBD2 (6 bases). Germline V CDR1 and CDR2: SNHLY, FYNNEI. CDR3 length: 18 residues. V shed 6 bases and J shed 2 bases, with 24 bases lying between them. The CDR3 region is CASRSGATTPFATDTQYF. CDR3 DNA sequence: TGTGCCAGCAGGTCGGGAGCTACGACGCCCTTTGCCACAGATACGCAGTATTTT. Full variable domain (rest looked up from reference TRBV2 and TRBJ2-3): EPEVTQTPSHQVTQMGQEVILRCVPISNHLYFYWYRQILGQKVEFLVSFYNNEISEKSEIFDDQFSVERPDGSNFTLKIRSTKLEDSAMYFCASRSGATTPFATDTQYFGPGTRLTVL.

Points on this clonotype: A much larger clone lies a single base off, so this may be a read error. The chain has TRBV7-9 and TRBJ2-1, with D possibly being TRBD2 (5 bases). Looked up from germline, CDR1 is SEHNR and CDR2 is FQNEAQ (reference sequence). The CDR3 runs to 11 residues. CDR3 sequence reads: CASSTSLEQSF. The CDR3 DNA sequence: TGTGCCAGCAGCACTAGTCTTGAGCAGTCCTTC.

Concerning this clonotype: A read error may be the cause here, since a much bigger clone is one base away. V and J are TRBV5-4 and TRBJ2-3; D call uncertain. Trimming removed 3 bases from V and 1 base from J, with 15 bases in between. CDR3 size: 16 residues. Germline V gene sequence: CDR1 SGHNT, CDR2 YYREEE (reference sequence). The CDR3 region has the DNA TGTGCCAGCAGCTCGAGCCCGGGTTTGGGCACAGATACGCAGTATTTT. This translates into CASSSSPGLGTDTQYF. The full variable domain, completed using reference TRBV5-4 and TRBJ2-3, is ETGVTQSPTHLIKTRGQQVTLRCSSQSGHNTVSWYQQALGQGPQFIFQYYREEENGRGNFPPRFSGLQFPNYSSELNVNALELDDSALYLCASSSSPGLGTDTQYFGPGTRLTVL.

The V call is TRBV5-3, the J call TRBJ2-3; either TRBD1 or TRBD2 may supply D (5 bases each). TRBV5-3 is given ORF status, its function remaining uncertain. The CDR3 runs 16 residues. The V end lost 8 bases, the J end lost 2 bases, and 21 bases lay between the germline ends. Written as DNA, the CDR3 is TGTGCCAGCAGCGCTCCGGGACGGGCCCTCACAGATACGCAGTATTTT. Translating gives CASSAPGRALTDTQYF.

This clonotype was seen ten or more times. The chain employs TRBV7-9 and TRBJ2-7; 11 bases match TRBD2. Per the germline V gene, CDR1 is SEHNR and CDR2 is FQNEAQ (reference sequence). CDR3 length equals 16 residues. Trimming took 5 bases from V and 2 from J; bases not matched to a gene: 8. CDR3 nucleotide sequence: TGTGCCAGCAGCCCGAGGACTAGCGGGTACACCTACGAGCAGTACTTC. This sequence encodes CASSPRTSGYTYEQYF.